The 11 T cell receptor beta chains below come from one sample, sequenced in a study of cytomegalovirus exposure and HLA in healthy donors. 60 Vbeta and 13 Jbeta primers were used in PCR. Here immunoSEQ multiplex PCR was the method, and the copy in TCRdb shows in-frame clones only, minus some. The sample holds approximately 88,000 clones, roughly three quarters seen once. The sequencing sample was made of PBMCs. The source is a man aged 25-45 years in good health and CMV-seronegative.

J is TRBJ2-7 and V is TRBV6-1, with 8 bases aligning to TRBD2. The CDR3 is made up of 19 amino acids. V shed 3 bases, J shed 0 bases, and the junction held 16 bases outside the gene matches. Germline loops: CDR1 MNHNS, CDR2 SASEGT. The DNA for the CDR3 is TGTGCCAGCAGTGATAGAGCGGGAGTTGTGCTAAGCCCCTCCTACGAGCAGTACTTC. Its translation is CASSDRAGVVLSPSYEQYF.

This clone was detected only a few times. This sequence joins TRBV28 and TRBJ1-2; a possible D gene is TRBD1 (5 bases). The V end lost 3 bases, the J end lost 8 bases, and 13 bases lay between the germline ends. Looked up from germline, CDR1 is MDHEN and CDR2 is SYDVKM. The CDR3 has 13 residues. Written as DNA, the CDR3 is TGTGCCAGCAGTTTTCTCAGGGTAGGCGGCTACACCTTC. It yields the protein CASSFLRVGGYTF.

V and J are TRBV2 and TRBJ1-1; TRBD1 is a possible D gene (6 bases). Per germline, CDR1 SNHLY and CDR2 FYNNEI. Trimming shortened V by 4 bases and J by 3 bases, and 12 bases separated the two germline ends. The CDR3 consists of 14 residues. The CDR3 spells CASSVTGVDTEAFF. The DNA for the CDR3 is TGTGCCAGCAGTGTGACAGGCGTGGACACTGAAGCTTTCTTT.

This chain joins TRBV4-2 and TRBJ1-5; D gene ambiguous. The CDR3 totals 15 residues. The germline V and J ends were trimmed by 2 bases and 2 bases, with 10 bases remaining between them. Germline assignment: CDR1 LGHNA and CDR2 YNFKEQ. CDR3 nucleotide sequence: TGTGCCAGCAGCCAACAGTGGAGGGGCAATCAGCCCCAGCATTTT. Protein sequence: CASSQQWRGNQPQHF.

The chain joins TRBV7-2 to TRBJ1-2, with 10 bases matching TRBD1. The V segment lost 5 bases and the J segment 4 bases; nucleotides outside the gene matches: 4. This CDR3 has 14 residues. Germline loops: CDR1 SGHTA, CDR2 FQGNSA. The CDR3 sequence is CASSRDRGTYGYTF. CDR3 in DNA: TGTGCCAGCAGCAGGGACAGGGGAACCTATGGCTACACCTTC.

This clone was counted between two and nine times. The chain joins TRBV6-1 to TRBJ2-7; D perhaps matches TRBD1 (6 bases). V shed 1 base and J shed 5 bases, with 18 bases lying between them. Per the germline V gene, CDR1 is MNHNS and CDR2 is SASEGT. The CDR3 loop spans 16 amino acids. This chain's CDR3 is CASSEVVGTGNDEQYF. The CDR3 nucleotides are TGTGCCAGCAGTGAAGTCGTGGGTACAGGGAACGACGAGCAGTACTTC.

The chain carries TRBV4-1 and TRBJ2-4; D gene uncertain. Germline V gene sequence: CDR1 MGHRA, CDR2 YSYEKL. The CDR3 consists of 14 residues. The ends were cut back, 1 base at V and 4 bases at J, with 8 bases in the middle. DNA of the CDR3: TGCGCCAGCAGCCAAGCCACCGAGAAAAACATTCAGTACTTC. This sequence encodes CASSQATEKNIQYF.

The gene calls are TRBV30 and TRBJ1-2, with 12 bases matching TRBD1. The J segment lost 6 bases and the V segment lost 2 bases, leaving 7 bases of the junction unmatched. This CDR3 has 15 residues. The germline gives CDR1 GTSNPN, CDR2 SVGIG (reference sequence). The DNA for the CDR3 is TGTGCCTGGAGTCTGGGACAGGGGGCGCTTAATGGCTACACCTTC. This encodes CAWSLGQGALNGYTF.

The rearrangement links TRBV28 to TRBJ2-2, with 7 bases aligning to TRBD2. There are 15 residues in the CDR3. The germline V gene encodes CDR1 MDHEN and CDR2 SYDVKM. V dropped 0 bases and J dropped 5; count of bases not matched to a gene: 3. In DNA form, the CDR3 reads TGTGCCAGCAGTTTATGGGCGGGAGTGACCGGGGAGCTGTTTTTT. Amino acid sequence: CASSLWAGVTGELFF.

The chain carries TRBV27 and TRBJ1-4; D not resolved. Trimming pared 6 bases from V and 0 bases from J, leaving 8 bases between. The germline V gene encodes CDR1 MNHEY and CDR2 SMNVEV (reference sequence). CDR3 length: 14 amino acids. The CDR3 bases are TGTGCCAGCAGAAAGACTGCAACTAATGAAAAACTGTTTTTT. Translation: CASRKTATNEKLFF. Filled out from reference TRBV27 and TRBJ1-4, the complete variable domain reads EAQVTQNPRYLITVTGKKLTVTCSQNMNHEYMSWYRQDPGLGLRQIYYSMNVEVTDKGDVPEGYKVSRKEKRNFPLILESPSPNQTSLYFCASRKTATNEKLFFGSGTQLSVL.

This CDR3 reads CASSEGFGVQPQHF. CDR3 coding DNA: TGTGCCAGCAGTGAAGGGTTCGGGGTCCAGCCCCAGCATTTT. The chain recombines TRBV2 with TRBJ1-5, with D unclear. V shed 1 base and J shed 7 bases, with 11 bases lying between them. The CDR3 sequence is 14 residues long. Per germline, CDR1 SNHLY and CDR2 FYNNEI.